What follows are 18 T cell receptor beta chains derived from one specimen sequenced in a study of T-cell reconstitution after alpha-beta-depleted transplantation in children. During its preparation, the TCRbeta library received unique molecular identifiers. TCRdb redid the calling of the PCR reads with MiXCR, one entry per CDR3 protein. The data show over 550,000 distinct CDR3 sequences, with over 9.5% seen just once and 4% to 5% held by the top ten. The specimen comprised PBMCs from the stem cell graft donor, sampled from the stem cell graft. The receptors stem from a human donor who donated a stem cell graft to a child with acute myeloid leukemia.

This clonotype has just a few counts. CDR3 amino acids: CAISEPGLAGDDTQYF. DNA for the CDR3: TGTGCCATCAGTGAACCTGGGCTAGCGGGAGACGATACGCAGTATTTT. The rearrangement uses TRBV10-3 and TRBJ2-3, with 10 nucleotides matching TRBD2. The germline gives CDR1 ENHRY, CDR2 SYGVKD. The CDR3 is 16 residues long. J was trimmed by 6 bases and V by 3 bases; bases with no gene match: 9.

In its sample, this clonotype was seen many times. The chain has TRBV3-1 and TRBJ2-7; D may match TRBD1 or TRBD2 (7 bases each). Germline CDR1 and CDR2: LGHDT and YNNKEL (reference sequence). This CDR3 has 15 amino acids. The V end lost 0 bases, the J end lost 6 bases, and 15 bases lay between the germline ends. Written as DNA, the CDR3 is TGTGCCAGCAGCCAAGAACGGCCAGGGGGGGCCGAGCAGTACTTC. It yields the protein CASSQERPGGAEQYF.

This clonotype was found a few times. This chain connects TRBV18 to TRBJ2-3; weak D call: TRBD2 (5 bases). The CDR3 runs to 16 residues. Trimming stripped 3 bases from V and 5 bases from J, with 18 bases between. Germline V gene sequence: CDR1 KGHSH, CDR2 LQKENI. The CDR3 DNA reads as TGTGCCAGCTCACCCTTAATCCGGGCGGAGGAAGATACGCAGTATTTT. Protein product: CASSPLIRAEEDTQYF.

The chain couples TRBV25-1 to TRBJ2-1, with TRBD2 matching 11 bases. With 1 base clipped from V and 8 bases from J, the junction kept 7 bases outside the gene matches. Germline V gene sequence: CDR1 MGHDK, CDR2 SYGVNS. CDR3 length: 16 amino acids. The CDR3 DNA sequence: TGTGCCAGCAGTGAATGGTTGACTAGCGGGATCGATGAGCAGTTCTTC. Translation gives CASSEWLTSGIDEQFF.

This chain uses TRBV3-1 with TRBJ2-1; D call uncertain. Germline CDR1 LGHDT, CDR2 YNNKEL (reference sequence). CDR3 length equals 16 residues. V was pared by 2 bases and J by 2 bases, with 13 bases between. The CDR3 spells CASSQSESRAYNEQFF. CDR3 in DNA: TGTGCCAGCAGCCAATCCGAGAGTAGGGCCTACAATGAGCAGTTCTTC.

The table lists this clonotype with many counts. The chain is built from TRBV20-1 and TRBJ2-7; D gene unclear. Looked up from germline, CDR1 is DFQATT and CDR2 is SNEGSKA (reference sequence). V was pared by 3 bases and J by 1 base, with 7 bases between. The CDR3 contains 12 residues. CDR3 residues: CSARTTSYEQYF. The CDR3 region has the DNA TGCAGTGCTAGGACCACTTCCTACGAGCAGTACTTC.

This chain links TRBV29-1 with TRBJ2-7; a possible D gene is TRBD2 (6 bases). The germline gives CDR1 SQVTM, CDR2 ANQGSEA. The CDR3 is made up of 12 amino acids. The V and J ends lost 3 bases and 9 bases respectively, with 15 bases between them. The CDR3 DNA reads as TGCAGCGTTGAGAGGCCTCCCGGGGGGCAGTACTTC. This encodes CSVERPPGGQYF.

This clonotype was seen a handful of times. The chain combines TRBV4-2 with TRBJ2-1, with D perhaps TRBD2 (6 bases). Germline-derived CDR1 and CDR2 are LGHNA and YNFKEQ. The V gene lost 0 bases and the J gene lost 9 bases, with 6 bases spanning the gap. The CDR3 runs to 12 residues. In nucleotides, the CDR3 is TGTGCCAGCAGCCAAGAAGCGGGTGAGCAGTTCTTC. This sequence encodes CASSQEAGEQFF.

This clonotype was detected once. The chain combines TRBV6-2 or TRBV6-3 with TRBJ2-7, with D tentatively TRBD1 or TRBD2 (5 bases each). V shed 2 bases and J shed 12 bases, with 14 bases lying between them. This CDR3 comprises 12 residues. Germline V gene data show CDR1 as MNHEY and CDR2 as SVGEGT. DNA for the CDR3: TGTGCCAGCAGTTACGCGGCCAGGGACGCGTACTTC. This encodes CASSYAARDAYF.

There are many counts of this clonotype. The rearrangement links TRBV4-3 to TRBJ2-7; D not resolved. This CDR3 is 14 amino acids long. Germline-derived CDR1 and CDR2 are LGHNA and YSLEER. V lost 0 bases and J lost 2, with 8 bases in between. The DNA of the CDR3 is TGCGCCAGCAGCCAAGATACAGACGCCTACGAGCAGTACTTC. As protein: CASSQDTDAYEQYF.

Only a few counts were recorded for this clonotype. In DNA form, the CDR3 reads TGTGCCAGCAGTTTATCCGCCGGAATCACCGGGGAGCTGTTTTTT. Translation gives CASSLSAGITGELFF. The chain combines TRBV28 with TRBJ2-2; D not certain. Germline values: CDR1 MDHEN, CDR2 SYDVKM. V dropped 1 base and J dropped 4 bases, with 10 bases sitting between them. CDR3 length: 15 residues.

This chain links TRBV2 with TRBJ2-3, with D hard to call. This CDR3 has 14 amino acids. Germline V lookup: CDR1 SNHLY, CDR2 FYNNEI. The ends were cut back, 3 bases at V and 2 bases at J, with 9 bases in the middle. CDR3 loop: CASSESRSTDTQYF. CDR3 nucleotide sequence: TGTGCCAGCAGTGAGAGTAGGTCCACAGATACGCAGTATTTT.

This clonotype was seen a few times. The chain's CDR3 is CSVWQGFGYTF. The CDR3, as DNA: TGCAGCGTGTGGCAGGGCTTTGGCTACACCTTC. The chain is built from TRBV29-1 and TRBJ1-2; maybe TRBD1 (5 bases). Deletions cut 6 bases from V and 7 bases from J, with 12 bases between. This CDR3 region has 11 residues. Germline CDR1 is SQVTM and CDR2 is ANQGSEA.

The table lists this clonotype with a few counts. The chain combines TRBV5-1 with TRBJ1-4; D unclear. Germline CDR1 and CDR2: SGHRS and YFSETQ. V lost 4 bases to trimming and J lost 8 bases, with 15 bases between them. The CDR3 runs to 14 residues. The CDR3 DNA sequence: TGCGCCAGCAGCCCTCGGGGAAAAGGGGAAAAACTGTTTTTT. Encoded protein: CASSPRGKGEKLFF.

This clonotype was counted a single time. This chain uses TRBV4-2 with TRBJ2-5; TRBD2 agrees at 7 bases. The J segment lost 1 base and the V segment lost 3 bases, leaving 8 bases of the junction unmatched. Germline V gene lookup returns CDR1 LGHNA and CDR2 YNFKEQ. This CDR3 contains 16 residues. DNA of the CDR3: TGTGCCAGCAGCCAGGGCGGTAGCGGGCTCCAAGAGACCCAGTACTTC. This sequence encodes CASSQGGSGLQETQYF.

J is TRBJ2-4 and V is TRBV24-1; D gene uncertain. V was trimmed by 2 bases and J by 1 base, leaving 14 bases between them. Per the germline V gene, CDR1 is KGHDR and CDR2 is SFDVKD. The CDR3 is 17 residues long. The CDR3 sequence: CATSDSTAGWAKNIQYF. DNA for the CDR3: TGTGCCACCAGTGATTCAACGGCCGGGTGGGCCAAAAACATTCAGTACTTC.

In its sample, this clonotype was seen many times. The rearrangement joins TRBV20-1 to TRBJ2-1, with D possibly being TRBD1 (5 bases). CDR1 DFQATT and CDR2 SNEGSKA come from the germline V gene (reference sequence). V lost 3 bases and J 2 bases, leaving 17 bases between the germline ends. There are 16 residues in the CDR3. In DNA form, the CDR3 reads TGCAGTGCTAGGCAGGGCTCAATAGGGGCCTACAATGAGCAGTTCTTC. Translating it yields CSARQGSIGAYNEQFF.

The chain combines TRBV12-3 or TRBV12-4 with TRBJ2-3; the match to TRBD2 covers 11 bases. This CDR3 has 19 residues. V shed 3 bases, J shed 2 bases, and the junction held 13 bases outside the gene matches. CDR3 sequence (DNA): TGTGCCAGCAGTTTTCGGGCCCCGCTAGCGGGAGGCCTCACAGATACGCAGTATTTT. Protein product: CASSFRAPLAGGLTDTQYF.